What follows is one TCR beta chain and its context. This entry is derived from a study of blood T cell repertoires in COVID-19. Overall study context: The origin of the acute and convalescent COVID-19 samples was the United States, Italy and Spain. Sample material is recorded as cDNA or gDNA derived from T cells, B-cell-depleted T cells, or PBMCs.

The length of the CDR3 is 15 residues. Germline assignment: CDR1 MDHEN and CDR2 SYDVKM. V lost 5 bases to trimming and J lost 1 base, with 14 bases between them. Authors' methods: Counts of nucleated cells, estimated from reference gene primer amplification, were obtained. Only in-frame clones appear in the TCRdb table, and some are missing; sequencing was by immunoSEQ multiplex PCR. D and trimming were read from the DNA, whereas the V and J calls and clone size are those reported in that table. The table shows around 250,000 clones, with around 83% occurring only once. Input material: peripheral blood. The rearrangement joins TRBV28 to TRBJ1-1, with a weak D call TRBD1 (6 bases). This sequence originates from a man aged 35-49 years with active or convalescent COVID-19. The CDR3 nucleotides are TGTGCCAGCAGTACATCGGGACACCCGAACACTGAAGCTTTCTTT. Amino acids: CASSTSGHPNTEAFF.